The source of this T cell receptor beta chain is a study of cytomegalovirus exposure and HLA in healthy donors. This PCR relied on a set of 60 Vbeta primers and 13 Jbeta primers. Profiling relied on immunoSEQ multiplex PCR, and the TCRdb table lists in-frame clones only, not all of them. The sample carries approximately 100,000 clones, 65% to 75% recorded once. CDR3 length: 11 residues. Germline CDR1 reads DFQATT; CDR2 reads SNEGSKA (reference sequence). V lost 3 bases, J lost 5 bases, and 7 bases lay in between. The clonotype comes from a middle-aged woman in good health and CMV-seronegative. Specimen: PBMCs. V usage is TRBV20-1 and J usage is TRBJ2-5; possibly TRBD2 for D (6 bases). The CDR3 DNA is TGCAGTGCTAGGGAGGGGGAGACCCAGTACTTC. Its translation is CSAREGETQYF.